This section outlines one TCR beta chain sequence together with its context. Its specificity is not known. Each donor (without exception) was a healthy Caucasian. TCRdb reanalysed the 5' RACE reads using MiXCR and keeps one entry per CDR3 protein. The repertoire includes about 240,000 distinct CDR3 sequences, over 9.5% of them detected once, and over 8% sits in the top ten. This specimen comes from a study of identical twins. Study results and limitations: The presence of invariant MAIT and iNKT cells could partly confound analyses of zero-insertion sequences. Insertion counts were lower in abundant cord blood beta clonotypes, a trend that memory repertoires did not show.

This CDR3 comprises 14 residues. J was trimmed by 6 bases and V by 1 base; bases with no gene match: 2. Germline V gives CDR1 SGHVS, CDR2 FQNEAQ. The TCR was taken from a man aged 50-60 years in good health. The chain combines TRBV7-8 with TRBJ1-5, with TRBD1 matching 8 bases. The sample consisted of memory T cells sorted from blood. CDR3 nucleotide sequence: TGTGCCAGCAGCTTAGGACAGGGGTTTCAGCCCCAGCATTTT. Its translation is CASSLGQGFQPQHF. Using reference TRBV7-8 and TRBJ1-5 for the parts outside the CDR3, the full variable domain is GAGVSQSPRYKVAKRGQDVALRCDPISGHVSLFWYQQALGQGPEFLTYFQNEAQLDKSGLPSDRFFAERPEGSVSTLKIQRTQQEDSAVYLCASSLGQGFQPQHFGDGTRLSIL.